This TCR beta chain was captured in a study of T-cell memory formation after mild COVID-19 (dated by TCRdb to the early 2020s). About the investigation overall: TCR sequence clusters from the two donors were found to be largely donor specific. Longitudinal TCRalpha and TCRbeta repertoire sequencing tracked T-cell clones expanding and contracting after mild COVID-19 in a couple of donors. The cohort was made up of two young adult volunteers, one female and one male, who were previously healthy. Beyond this particular receptor, the publication reports: The study covered only a couple of mild cases, and larger cohorts including severe cases with pre-infection samples were considered necessary. Contracting CD4+ clones were found mainly in CM and EM memory subsets, while CD8+ clones were enriched in EMRA. Some responding clones were detected in pre-infection memory, which suggested that pre-existing cross-reactive memory T cells had joined the SARS-CoV-2 response. SARS-CoV-2 specificity was not confirmed for the second-wave clones peaking on day 37. From day 15 to 85, contracting clones showed balanced CD4/CD8 phenotypes, whereas a second wave of clones that expanded from day 15 to 37 leaned towards CD4+.

TCRdb names Illumina NovaSeq 6000 as the instrument used. cDNA libraries for TCRalpha and TCRbeta were prepared by 5'RACE using constant-segment primers, with sample barcodes and unique molecular identifiers added. RNA was extracted from every sample with Trizol reagent. Libraries were amplified in two PCR steps, with a second sample barcode and Illumina TruSeq adapters added in the second step. Sequencing of libraries was performed on an Illumina NovaSeq with 2 x 150 bp paired-end reads. The paper's data handling went like this. With migec v1.2.7, reads were demultiplexed and then collapsed into UMI-guided consensus sequences. Using mixcr v2.1.11, UMI consensuses were aligned to TRA and TRB V and J templates and then assembled into clonotypes. Expanded or contracted clonotypes were those called significant by both edgeR and NoisET, with noise models trained on biological replicates. For edgeR calls, the thresholds were a false discovery rate-adjusted p below 0.01 and a log2 fold-change of 1. As an exploratory analysis of dynamics, PCA with hierarchical clustering was applied to max-normalized trajectories of the 1000 most abundant clonotypes. Each responding clone was given a CD4 or CD8 phenotype based on the CD4+ and CD8+ repertoires, which had been sequenced separately. TCRdb reran the public reads through fastp at Q25 and MiXCR, keeping productive beta chains. Each CDR3 protein appears once, grouped with its most common genes and DNA. V and J calls and clone size were set by TCRdb, not the authors. This sample has roughly 130,000 distinct CDR3 sequences in its table, and approximately 5.9% of those were observed once. The ten most abundant clones make up over 2% of the sample.

Trimming at the junction amounts to 0 bases on V and 0 bases on J, and the germline ends lie 9 bases apart. Counted from cysteine to phenylalanine, this CDR3 has 15 amino acids. Just CDR3 DNA is preserved here, 45 bases in frame from base 1. Reading the germline V gene (reference sequence) gives CDR1 DFQATT and CDR2 SNEGSKA. Ficoll-Paque density gradient centrifugation was used to isolate PBMCs. Comments on this clonotype: The clone's antigen remains unknown. No much larger clone is present one base from it, and per-base qualities are unavailable.

This TCR came from an adult woman who had mild COVID-19 (a few samples of this study predate the infection). The sample titles of this study are shuffled in the database, so cell type and time point are left out; the donor was told from shared clones. The source material was PBMCs or a T cell subset sorted from them (not recorded which). Rearrangement joined TRBV20-1 to TRBJ1-5; 6 matching bases give a weak D call of TRBD1. The encoded CDR3 is CSAREARGSNQPQHF. The DNA sequence is as follows: TGCAGTGCTAGAGAGGCCAGGGGTAGCAATCAGCCCCAGCATTTT.